The 12 T cell receptor beta chains presented below share a single source sample, sequenced in a study of T cell clones after liver transplantation. Sequenced by immunoSEQ multiplex PCR; TCRdb stores in-frame clones only, minus some. The top ten hold 0.83% of the sample, which has more than 95,000 clones, 90% seen once. The sequences come from CD4+ T cells from blood, collected 12 months after liver transplant. The receptor set was obtained from a human patient who received a liver transplant. Some T cells could come from the graft donor.

The gene calls are TRBV5-3 and TRBJ1-5; a weak D match, TRBD1 (5 bases). TRBV5-3 is annotated as an ORF whose role is uncertain. The CDR3 sequence is 17 residues long. V lost 0 bases to trimming and J lost 0 bases, with 13 bases between them. CDR3 residues: CARSLGRWGRSNQPQHF. CDR3 coding DNA: TGTGCCAGAAGCTTGGGGAGGTGGGGCCGTAGCAATCAGCCCCAGCATTTT.

This clone was seen a single time. The rearrangement uses TRBV2 and TRBJ1-5, with 10 bases identical to TRBD1. The CDR3 contains 14 residues. Germline V gives CDR1 SNHLY, CDR2 FYNNEI. J gave up 4 bases and V 7 bases, and 4 bases lay outside the gene matches. The chain's CDR3 is CASKGGQGNQPQHF. The CDR3 coding sequence is TGTGCCAGCAAGGGGGGACAGGGGAATCAGCCCCAGCATTTT.

The genes are TRBV7-9 and TRBJ2-7; 8 bases match TRBD2. The CDR3 covers 13 residues. V was clipped by 5 bases and J by 6 bases; unmatched bases: 6. CDR1 is SEHNR and CDR2 is FQNEAQ in the germline V gene (reference sequence). The CDR3 sequence is CASSLSGVGEQYF. The CDR3 DNA reads TGTGCCAGCAGCCTTAGCGGGGTTGGCGAGCAGTACTTC.

The genes are TRBV2 and TRBJ1-3; D might be TRBD1 (6 bases). The CDR3 contains 14 residues. Looked up from germline, CDR1 is SNHLY and CDR2 is FYNNEI. Trimming removed 2 bases from V and 1 base from J, with 6 bases in between. The CDR3 nucleotides are TGTGCCAGCAGTGAACAGGGGTCTGGAAACACCATATATTTT. Amino acid sequence: CASSEQGSGNTIYF.

J is TRBJ1-3 and V is TRBV18; D remains unclear. CDR1 and CDR2 (germline): KGHSH, LQKENI. The CDR3 is 16 residues long. The V end was cut by 3 bases, the J end by 0 bases, with 12 bases between. CDR3 residues: CASSPIGQTSGNTIYF. Written as DNA, the CDR3 is TGTGCCAGCTCACCCATCGGGCAGACCTCTGGAAACACCATATATTTT.

This clone was seen once. The chain is built from TRBV25-1 and TRBJ2-2; TRBD1 agrees at 9 bases. After removal of 4 bases from V and 3 bases from J, the junction contained 3 bases not matched to a gene. CDR1 and CDR2 from the germline V gene are MGHDK and SYGVNS. There are 15 residues in the CDR3. The CDR3 loop is CASSAGQGDTGELFF. The DNA for the CDR3 is TGTGCCAGCAGTGCGGGACAGGGAGACACCGGGGAGCTGTTTTTT.

The rearrangement links TRBV14 to TRBJ2-1; either TRBD1 or TRBD2 may fit D (5 bases each). CDR1 and CDR2 from the germline V gene are SGHDN and FVKESK. Trimming took 4 bases from V and 4 from J, leaving 20 bases between them. This CDR3 comprises 17 residues. In DNA form, the CDR3 reads TGTGCCAGCAGCCCCTATCAGGGAGCGGAGCTGTACAATGAGCAGTTCTTC. This sequence encodes CASSPYQGAELYNEQFF.

This clone was seen once. The V call is TRBV5-1, the J call TRBJ2-2, with 8 bases aligning to TRBD2. After removal of 7 bases from V and 3 bases from J, the junction contained 8 bases not matched to a gene. This CDR3 has 15 amino acids. Per the germline V gene, CDR1 is SGHRS and CDR2 is YFSETQ. CDR3 residues: CASGREGGDTGELFF. DNA for the CDR3: TGCGCCAGCGGACGGGAGGGTGGAGACACCGGGGAGCTGTTTTTT.

The V call is TRBV15, the J call TRBJ1-4; D ambiguous. The CDR3 loop spans 16 amino acids. V was pared by 0 bases and J by 6 bases, with 14 bases between. The germline V gene has CDR1 LNHNV and CDR2 YYDKDF (reference sequence). CDR3 in DNA: TGTGCCACCAGCAGAGATCGTGACCTCGCATATGAAAAACTGTTTTTT. Its protein product is CATSRDRDLAYEKLFF.

The chain has TRBV18 and TRBJ2-7, with D perhaps TRBD2 (6 bases). This CDR3 contains 16 residues. Trimming cost V 1 base and J 2 bases, with 15 bases left between them. The germline gives CDR1 KGHSH, CDR2 LQKENI. The CDR3 here is CASSPRDGRVTYEQYF. The CDR3 DNA follows: TGTGCCAGCTCACCACGTGACGGGAGAGTCACCTACGAGCAGTACTTC.

The chain carries TRBV5-1 and TRBJ1-1; D gene ambiguous. Germline V gives CDR1 SGHRS, CDR2 YFSETQ. The CDR3 consists of 15 residues. With 0 bases removed from V and 1 base from J, the gap between germline ends came to 10 bases. CDR3 in DNA: TGCGCCAGCAGCTTGGATACCGGACGGAACACTGAAGCTTTCTTT. Translating gives CASSLDTGRNTEAFF.

The chain carries TRBV6-5 and TRBJ1-1; possible D gene TRBD1, 5 bases. This CDR3 comprises 12 residues. V was pared by 6 bases and J by 8 bases, with 13 bases between. CDR1 MNHEY and CDR2 SVGAGI come from the germline V gene. The CDR3 sequence: CASSPGYTEAFF. CDR3 DNA sequence: TGTGCCAGCAGCCCAGGGTATACCGAAGCTTTCTTT.